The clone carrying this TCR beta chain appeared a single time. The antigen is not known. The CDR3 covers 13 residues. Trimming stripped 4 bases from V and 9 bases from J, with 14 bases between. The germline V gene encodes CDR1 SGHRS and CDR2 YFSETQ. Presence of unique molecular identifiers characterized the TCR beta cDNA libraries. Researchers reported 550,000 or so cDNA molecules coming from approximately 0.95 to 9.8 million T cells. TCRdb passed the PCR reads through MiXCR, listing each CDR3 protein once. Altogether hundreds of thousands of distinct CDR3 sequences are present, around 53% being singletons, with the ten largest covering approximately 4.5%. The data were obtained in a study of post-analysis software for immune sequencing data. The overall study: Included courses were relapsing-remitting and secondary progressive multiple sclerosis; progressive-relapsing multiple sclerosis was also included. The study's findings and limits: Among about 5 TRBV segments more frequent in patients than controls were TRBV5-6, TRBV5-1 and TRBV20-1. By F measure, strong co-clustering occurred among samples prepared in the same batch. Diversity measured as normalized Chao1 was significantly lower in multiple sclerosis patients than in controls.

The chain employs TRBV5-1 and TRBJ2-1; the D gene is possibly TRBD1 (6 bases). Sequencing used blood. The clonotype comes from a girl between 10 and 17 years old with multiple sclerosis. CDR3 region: CASSPGQSAEQFF. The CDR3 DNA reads TGCGCCAGCAGCCCAGGACAGTCTGCTGAGCAGTTCTTC.